What follows are 10 T cell receptor beta chains derived from one specimen sequenced in a study of blood T cell repertoires in COVID-19. Produced via immunoSEQ multiplex PCR; TCRdb's table is partial and in-frame only. The profile covers roughly 120,000 clones, with 82% appearing a single time and roughly 7.1% taken by the ten largest. Sequencing input: peripheral blood. Receptor source: a man aged 65 to 85 with active or convalescent COVID-19.

The chain links TRBV18 to TRBJ2-5; 10 bases line up with TRBD1. J lost 9 bases, V lost 4 bases, and 11 bases had no gene match. The CDR3 length is 15 residues. Germline CDR1 and CDR2: KGHSH and LQKENI. The CDR3 nucleotides read TGTGCCAGCTCACAAGATAAGGGACAGGGGAGAGCCCAGTACTTC. It specifies CASSQDKGQGRAQYF.

The rearrangement uses TRBV27 and TRBJ1-6; D is uncertain. The CDR3 totals 12 residues. Trimming took 6 bases from V and 5 from J, leaving 5 bases between them. Germline V gives CDR1 MNHEY, CDR2 SMNVEV (reference sequence). Here the CDR3 reads CASRGDNSPLHF. Written as DNA, the CDR3 is TGTGCCAGCAGGGGAGATAATTCACCCCTCCACTTT.

The J gene is TRBJ2-1, the V gene TRBV27; D is unclear. Germline V gene lookup returns CDR1 MNHEY and CDR2 SMNVEV (reference sequence). The CDR3 contains 13 residues. Trimming removed 3 bases at V and 6 bases at J, with 9 bases between. The CDR3 sequence: CASSFRRRNEQFF. CDR3 nucleotide sequence: TGTGCCAGCAGTTTTCGCAGGCGCAATGAGCAGTTCTTC.

V is TRBV7-2 and J is TRBJ1-1; unclear D gene. The V and J ends lost 5 bases and 0 bases respectively, with 13 bases between them. The CDR3 sequence is 15 residues long. Germline V CDR1 and CDR2: SGHTA, FQGNSA. Here the CDR3 DNA reads TGTGCCAGCAGCGTTTCAGGAAACATGAACACTGAAGCTTTCTTT. Translation: CASSVSGNMNTEAFF.

This clone was detected only once. The chain uses TRBV7-9 and TRBJ2-7; the D gene is possibly TRBD1 (6 bases). The CDR3 spans 15 residues. Trimming took off 7 bases at V and 3 bases at J, with 19 bases between the two ends. Germline CDR1 and CDR2: SEHNR and FQNEAQ (reference sequence). CDR3 protein: CASKEQGNQYYEQYF. The CDR3 region has the DNA TGTGCCAGCAAAGAACAGGGCAACCAATACTACGAGCAGTACTTC.

The V and J genes are TRBV28 and TRBJ1-2; D uncertain. The germline V gene has CDR1 MDHEN and CDR2 SYDVKM. The germline V and J ends were trimmed by 5 bases and 4 bases, with 5 bases remaining between them. CDR3 length: 11 amino acids. The CDR3 DNA reads as TGTGCCAGCAGTACTTCCTATGGCTACACCTTC. Its translation: CASSTSYGYTF.

The chain combines TRBV3-1 (or the pseudogene TRBV3-2) with TRBJ2-1; no definite D call. Germline V gene data show CDR1 as LGHDT and CDR2 as YNNKEL (reference sequence). CDR3 size: 13 residues. The V gene lost 2 bases and the J gene lost 14 bases, with 16 bases spanning the gap. The CDR3 region has the DNA TGTGCCAGCAGCCAAACCCCCCGAGACTTAGAGTTCTTC. This gives the protein CASSQTPRDLEFF.

CDR3 sequence: CASSLGGGGSYNEQFF. CDR3 coding DNA: TGTGCCAGCAGCTTAGGCGGGGGAGGCTCCTACAATGAGCAGTTCTTC. V is TRBV11-3 and J is TRBJ2-1, with 7 bases lining up with TRBD2. This CDR3 comprises 16 residues. Germline-derived CDR1 and CDR2 are SGHNT and YENEEA. The J segment lost 0 bases and the V segment lost 1 base, leaving 3 bases of the junction unmatched.

The J gene is TRBJ2-7, the V gene TRBV13, with a weak D call TRBD1 (6 bases). V was pared by 3 bases and J by 9 bases, with 21 bases between. The V gene's germline CDR1 is PRHDT and CDR2 FYEKMQ (reference sequence). CDR3 size: 15 residues. The CDR3 nucleotides read TGTGCCAGCAGCTTCGGGACAACGGCCTCCCCGAGGCAGTACTTC. Amino acids: CASSFGTTASPRQYF.

The gene calls are TRBV18 and TRBJ1-1; D remains ambiguous. V lost 2 bases, J lost 5 bases, and 9 bases lay in between. Germline CDR1 KGHSH, CDR2 LQKENI. The CDR3 has 13 amino acids. CDR3 DNA: TGTGCCAGCTCACCATATGAGGGAACTGAAGCTTTCTTT. This sequence encodes CASSPYEGTEAFF. The full variable domain, rest sourced from reference TRBV18 and TRBJ1-1, is NAGVMQNPRHLVRRRGQEARLRCSPMKGHSHVYWYRQLPEEGLKFMVYLQKENIIDESGMPKERFSAEFPKEGPSILRIQQVVRGDSAAYFCASSPYEGTEAFFGQGTRLTVV.